A single sample gave rise to the 27 T cell receptor beta chains below, sequenced in a study of blood T cell repertoires in COVID-19. The table came from immunoSEQ multiplex PCR; TCRdb's copy has only in-frame clones and leaves some out. The sample shows about 310,000 clones, roughly 90% of them seen only once. Material for sequencing was peripheral blood. The receptors stem from a woman between 40 and 55 years old with COVID-19, enrolled during active disease.

The chain employs TRBV23-1 and TRBJ1-5, with D hard to call. TRBV23-1 is flagged as an ORF with uncertain function. The CDR3 totals 14 residues. Trimming took 9 bases from V and 2 from J, leaving 14 bases between them. The CDR3 region is CASHTAYRNQPQHF. DNA of the CDR3: TGCGCCAGTCACACAGCCTACCGCAATCAGCCCCAGCATTTT.

This clone was observed once. V is TRBV29-1 and J is TRBJ1-2; D remains ambiguous. From germline, CDR1 is SQVTM and CDR2 ANQGSEA. Deletions cut 0 bases from V and 6 bases from J, with 17 bases between. The CDR3 runs 15 residues. The CDR3 nucleotides are TGCAGCGTTGAAGATCGAGGCCCGGGGAGGAATGGCTACACCTTC. Amino acid sequence: CSVEDRGPGRNGYTF.

The chain employs TRBV18 and TRBJ1-5; TRBD1 agrees at 8 bases. The CDR3 contains 17 residues. V was pared by 4 bases and J by 3 bases, with 11 bases of the junction left unmatched. The V gene's germline CDR1 is KGHSH and CDR2 LQKENI. The CDR3 DNA reads TGTGCCAGCTCACTAGAAACAGGGGGACGGGACAATCAGCCCCAGCATTTT. Its protein product is CASSLETGGRDNQPQHF.

This chain joins TRBV6-5 and TRBJ1-2; 8 nucleotides line up with TRBD1. Germline CDR1 is MNHEY and CDR2 is SVGAGI. With V trimmed by 4 bases and J by 8 bases, 6 bases remained unmatched. The CDR3 totals 13 residues. The chain's CDR3 is CASSFTGGWGYTF. The CDR3 DNA sequence: TGTGCCAGCAGTTTTACAGGGGGTTGGGGCTACACCTTC.

The rearrangement uses TRBV27 and TRBJ1-2; the match to TRBD1 covers 8 bases. From germline, CDR1 is MNHEY and CDR2 SMNVEV (reference sequence). The junction had 10 bases not matched to a gene; V was cut back by 5 bases and J by 8 bases. The length of the CDR3 is 14 residues. The CDR3 region has the DNA TGTGCCAGCAGTCCTATGCCCGGGACAGGAGGCTACACCTTC. Its translation: CASSPMPGTGGYTF.

V is TRBV7-9 and J is TRBJ1-3; D is undetermined. Germline V CDR1 and CDR2: SEHNR, FQNEAQ (reference sequence). The CDR3 length is 15 residues. V lost 0 bases and J 3 bases, leaving 9 bases between the germline ends. The CDR3 DNA sequence: TGTGCCAGCAGCTTAGCTTCAGGATATGGAAACACCATATATTTT. Its translation: CASSLASGYGNTIYF.

This chain links TRBV27 with TRBJ2-7, with TRBD2 matching 7 bases. The trim removed 6 bases at V and 2 bases at J, leaving 7 bases unmatched. The germline V gene encodes CDR1 MNHEY and CDR2 SMNVEV (reference sequence). The CDR3 totals 14 residues. The CDR3 protein is CASRLGTITYEQYF. The CDR3 nucleotides read TGTGCCAGCAGACTCGGGACTATAACCTACGAGCAGTACTTC.

V is TRBV28 and J is TRBJ1-6, with D uncertain. In germline, CDR1 is MDHEN, CDR2 SYDVKM. The CDR3 is 12 residues long. V was shortened by 5 bases and J by 9 bases, with 8 bases between the two germline ends. In DNA, the CDR3 is TGTGCCAGCAGTCCCTTAGCTTCACCCCTCCACTTT. Translation: CASSPLASPLHF.

The gene calls are TRBV6-2 or TRBV6-3 and TRBJ2-1; the match to TRBD2 covers 10 bases. The CDR3 runs 17 residues. Germline CDR1 is MNHEY and CDR2 is SVGEGT. With 5 bases clipped from V and 6 bases from J, the junction kept 13 bases outside the gene matches. The CDR3 nucleotides are TGTGCCAGCAGTCCGCGCCCTACTAGCGGGACCCGCAATGAGCAGTTCTTC. This sequence encodes CASSPRPTSGTRNEQFF.

The CDR3 loop is CASSLIREAEKLFF. In DNA form, the CDR3 reads TGTGCCAGCAGCTTAATCCGGGAGGCTGAAAAACTGTTTTTT. This rearrangement joins TRBV7-2 to TRBJ1-4, with D unresolved. The CDR3 spans 14 residues. V was cut by 2 bases and J by 7 bases, with 11 bases left in between. Germline CDR1 and CDR2: SGHTA and FQGNSA.

The DNA of the CDR3 is TGCGCCAGCAGCCATGGGGGCAGTATCACTGAAGCTTTCTTT. Translated: CASSHGGSITEAFF. V and J are TRBV4-3 and TRBJ1-1; TRBD1 is a possible D gene (6 bases). Germline V gene lookup returns CDR1 LGHNA and CDR2 YSLEER. CDR3 length equals 14 residues. V lost 3 bases and J lost 4, with 12 bases in between.

The chain uses TRBV5-6 and TRBJ1-1, with a tentative D call TRBD1 (6 bases). The ends were cut back, 4 bases at V and 2 bases at J, with 18 bases in the middle. Germline V gives CDR1 SGHDT, CDR2 YYEEEE. The CDR3 length is 16 residues. This CDR3 reads CASSKRTGIGNTEAFF. The CDR3 DNA sequence: TGTGCCAGCAGCAAGCGAACAGGGATAGGCAACACTGAAGCTTTCTTT. Full variable domain (missing parts from reference TRBV5-6 and TRBJ1-1): DAGVTQSPTHLIKTRGQQVTLRCSPKSGHDTVSWYQQALGQGPQFIFQYYEEEERQRGNFPDRFSGHQFPNYSSELNVNALLLGDSALYLCASSKRTGIGNTEAFFGQGTRLTVV.

In nucleotides, the CDR3 is TGTGCCAGCCGTAAAGGAACGGACAGCGCGGCCACTGAAGCTTTCTTT. This codes for CASRKGTDSAATEAFF. The chain is built from TRBV3-1 (or the pseudogene TRBV3-2) and TRBJ1-1, with D tentatively TRBD1 (6 bases). Trimming took 8 bases from V and 4 from J, leaving 23 bases between them. The CDR3 totals 16 residues. Germline lookup yields CDR1 LGHDT and CDR2 YNNKEL (reference sequence).

V is TRBV19 and J is TRBJ1-1, with D possibly TRBD1 on 5 matching bases. Germline V gene sequence: CDR1 LNHDA, CDR2 SQIVND (reference sequence). V was cut by 1 base and J by 4 bases, with 10 bases left in between. The CDR3 contains 14 residues. This CDR3 reads CASSIGQISTEAFF. In DNA, the CDR3 is TGTGCCAGTAGTATAGGACAGATTTCCACTGAAGCTTTCTTT.

V and J are TRBV7-2 and TRBJ1-3, with D unresolved. Germline assignment: CDR1 SGHTA and CDR2 FQGNSA. This CDR3 has 15 residues. V dropped 3 bases and J dropped 0 bases, with 9 bases sitting between them. In nucleotides, the CDR3 is TGTGCCAGCAGCTTTGAGGCAGCCTCTGGAAACACCATATATTTT. Translation: CASSFEAASGNTIYF.

The V gene is TRBV27, the J gene TRBJ1-1; D gene uncertain. With 8 bases removed from V and 1 base from J, the gap between germline ends came to 5 bases. Germline V gives CDR1 MNHEY, CDR2 SMNVEV (reference sequence). The CDR3 sequence is 11 residues long. Here the CDR3 DNA reads TGTGCCAGCTTATGGAACACTGAAGCTTTCTTT. It yields the protein CASLWNTEAFF.

This chain joins TRBV28 and TRBJ1-2; 8 nucleotides align to TRBD1. The junction had 8 bases not matched to a gene; V was cut back by 7 bases and J by 7 bases. The CDR3 sequence is 13 residues long. The germline gives CDR1 MDHEN, CDR2 SYDVKM. The CDR3 DNA reads as TGTGCCAGCACCCTCCTAACAGGGGGTGGCTACACCTTC. Translated: CASTLLTGGGYTF.

There are a few counts of this clone. The CDR3 loop is CASSIEEGLTPLHF. The CDR3 bases are TGTGCCAGTAGTATAGAGGAGGGTCTGACACCCCTCCACTTT. The V and J genes are TRBV19 and TRBJ1-6, with D hard to call. Looked up from germline, CDR1 is LNHDA and CDR2 is SQIVND (reference sequence). Trimming left V 0 bases short and J 11 bases short, with 11 bases between. The CDR3 sequence is 14 residues long.

The chain is built from TRBV4-3 and TRBJ1-1; a weak D match, TRBD1 (6 bases). Germline V gene data show CDR1 as LGHNA and CDR2 as YSLEER. Trimming took off 1 base at V and 5 bases at J, with 11 bases between the two ends. The CDR3 covers 14 residues. The CDR3, as DNA: TGCGCCAGCAGCCAAGTCGGCAGGGGAACTGAAGCTTTCTTT. This sequence encodes CASSQVGRGTEAFF.

The gene calls are TRBV6-4 and TRBJ1-1; D unclear. The CDR3 spans 15 residues. Germline CDR1 and CDR2: MRHNA and SNTAGT. Trimming shortened V by 0 bases and J by 1 base, and 9 bases separated the two germline ends. The CDR3 protein is CASSDSPDTNTEAFF. DNA of the CDR3: TGTGCCAGCAGTGACTCCCCAGACACGAACACTGAAGCTTTCTTT.

This clone was seen a few times. The chain couples TRBV6-1 to TRBJ1-3, with TRBD1 matching over 7 bases. J gave up 2 bases and V 2 bases, and 9 bases lay outside the gene matches. This CDR3 comprises 17 residues. Looked up from germline, CDR1 is MNHNS and CDR2 is SASEGT. The CDR3 bases are TGTGCCAGCAGTGAAATGGCAGGGGGTTCAGCTGGAAACACCATATATTTT. As protein: CASSEMAGGSAGNTIYF.

The rearrangement uses TRBV6-2 or TRBV6-3 and TRBJ2-4; the match to TRBD1 covers 7 bases. CDR1 and CDR2 from the germline V gene are MNHEY and SVGEGT. Losses at the gene ends were 2 bases for V and 15 bases for J; bases not matched to a gene: 13. CDR3 length: 14 residues. CDR3 in DNA: TGTGCCAGCAGTTACGTGCCCGACAGGGAACGGACGTACTTC. Its translation: CASSYVPDRERTYF.

V and J are TRBV28 and TRBJ1-2, with 7 bases that match TRBD1. The CDR3 totals 15 residues. Germline loops: CDR1 MDHEN, CDR2 SYDVKM. V was clipped by 6 bases and J by 4 bases; unmatched bases: 11. The CDR3 DNA sequence: TGTGCCAGCAGAGAACGGACAGGAGAAGGCTATGGCTACACCTTC. Protein: CASRERTGEGYGYTF.

The chain carries TRBV9 and TRBJ1-3; 7 bases line up with TRBD1. Trimming removed 0 bases from V and 0 bases from J; junction bases left unmatched: 15. In germline, CDR1 is SGDLS, CDR2 YYNGEE. This CDR3 region has 20 residues. CDR3 residues: CASSVDSPQGGIRSGNTIYF. In DNA, the CDR3 is TGTGCCAGCAGCGTAGATTCGCCGCAGGGGGGAATTCGCTCTGGAAACACCATATATTTT.

The chain carries TRBV28 and TRBJ2-2; no clear D. The CDR3 has 20 residues. Trimming removed 6 bases from V and 3 bases from J, with 29 bases in between. Germline-derived CDR1 and CDR2 are MDHEN and SYDVKM. The CDR3 sequence: CASRLVVRRVANRHTGELFF. The CDR3 DNA reads as TGTGCCAGCAGGTTAGTGGTCCGGAGAGTGGCTAACCGCCACACCGGGGAGCTGTTTTTT.

There are a few counts of this clone. This chain links TRBV6-6 with TRBJ1-4, with D maybe TRBD1 (5 bases). CDR3 length equals 14 residues. Deletions cut 5 bases from V and 4 bases from J, with 11 bases between. Looked up from germline, CDR1 is MNHNY and CDR2 is SVGAGI (reference sequence). CDR3 nucleotides: TGTGCCAGCAGTAGAGGGGAGGGTAATGAAAAACTGTTTTTT. This gives the protein CASSRGEGNEKLFF.

V and J are TRBV28 and TRBJ1-3; D is unclear. This CDR3 spans 13 amino acids. Per the germline V gene, CDR1 is MDHEN and CDR2 is SYDVKM. The V end was cut by 5 bases, the J end by 7 bases, with 12 bases between. CDR3 region: CASSLSLSNTIYF. The DNA for the CDR3 is TGTGCCAGCAGTCTGAGCTTGTCGAACACCATATATTTT.